The 4 T cell receptor beta chains given below trace back to one sample, sequenced in a study of CD8 T cells in ankylosing spondylitis. TCRdb fed the 5' RACE reads into MiXCR, producing one record per CDR3 protein. The data show 20,000 to 25,000 distinct CDR3 sequences, over 10% seen once. Sequencing input: blood. The receptors shown here come from a male donor with ankylosing spondylitis or in good health (not recorded which).

The J gene is TRBJ2-5, the V gene TRBV2; tentative D call: TRBD2 (6 bases). Trimming removed 8 bases at V and 1 base at J, with 14 bases between. CDR1 SNHLY and CDR2 FYNNEI come from the germline V gene. This CDR3 is built from 14 residues. CDR3 bases: TGTGCCAGCGGGCGGGACCTATCCCAAGAGACCCAGTACTTC. Protein: CASGRDLSQETQYF.

This clonotype was observed many times. The chain joins TRBV30 to TRBJ2-5; TRBD1 matches at 8 bases. After removal of 1 base from V and 3 bases from J, the junction contained 7 bases not matched to a gene. CDR3 length: 15 residues. Per germline, CDR1 GTSNPN and CDR2 SVGIG (reference sequence). CDR3 nucleotides: TGTGCCTGGAGTGGCTGGGACAGGAAAAAAGAGACCCAGTACTTC. Encoded protein: CAWSGWDRKKETQYF.

The sample holds a few counts of this clonotype. This sequence joins TRBV6-1 and TRBJ2-3; TRBD2 matches at 11 bases. Germline CDR1 and CDR2: MNHNS and SASEGT. The CDR3 is 17 residues long. V gave up 6 bases and J gave up 2 bases; unmatched junction bases: 10. CDR3: CASRFTSGSLSTDTQYF. In DNA, the CDR3 is TGTGCCAGCAGGTTCACTAGCGGGAGTTTGTCCACAGATACGCAGTATTTT.

Only a few counts were recorded for this clonotype. The rearrangement joins TRBV15 to TRBJ2-7; a possible D gene is TRBD1 (6 bases). CDR1 is LNHNV, CDR2 YYDKDF, per germline (reference sequence). V shed 0 bases and J shed 7 bases, with 13 bases lying between them. The CDR3 loop spans 14 amino acids. The CDR3 region has the DNA TGTGCCACCAGCAGAGACAGAGGGCAGGGGGAGCAGTACGTC. Translating gives CATSRDRGQGEQYV.